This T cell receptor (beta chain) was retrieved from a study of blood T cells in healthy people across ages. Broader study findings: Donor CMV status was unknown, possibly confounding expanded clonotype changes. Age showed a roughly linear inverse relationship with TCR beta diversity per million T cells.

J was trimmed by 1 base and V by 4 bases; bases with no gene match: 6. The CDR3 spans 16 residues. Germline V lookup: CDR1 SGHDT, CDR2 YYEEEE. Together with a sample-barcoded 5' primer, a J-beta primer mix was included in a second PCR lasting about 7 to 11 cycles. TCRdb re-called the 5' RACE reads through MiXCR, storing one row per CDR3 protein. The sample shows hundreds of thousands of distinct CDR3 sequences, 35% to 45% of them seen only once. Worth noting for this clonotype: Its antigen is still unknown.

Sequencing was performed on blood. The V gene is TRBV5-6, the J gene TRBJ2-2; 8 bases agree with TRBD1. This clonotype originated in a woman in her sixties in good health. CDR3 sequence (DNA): TGTGCCAGCAGCCCCCTAGGACAGGGGAACACCGGGGAGCTGTTTTTT. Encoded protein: CASSPLGQGNTGELFF.